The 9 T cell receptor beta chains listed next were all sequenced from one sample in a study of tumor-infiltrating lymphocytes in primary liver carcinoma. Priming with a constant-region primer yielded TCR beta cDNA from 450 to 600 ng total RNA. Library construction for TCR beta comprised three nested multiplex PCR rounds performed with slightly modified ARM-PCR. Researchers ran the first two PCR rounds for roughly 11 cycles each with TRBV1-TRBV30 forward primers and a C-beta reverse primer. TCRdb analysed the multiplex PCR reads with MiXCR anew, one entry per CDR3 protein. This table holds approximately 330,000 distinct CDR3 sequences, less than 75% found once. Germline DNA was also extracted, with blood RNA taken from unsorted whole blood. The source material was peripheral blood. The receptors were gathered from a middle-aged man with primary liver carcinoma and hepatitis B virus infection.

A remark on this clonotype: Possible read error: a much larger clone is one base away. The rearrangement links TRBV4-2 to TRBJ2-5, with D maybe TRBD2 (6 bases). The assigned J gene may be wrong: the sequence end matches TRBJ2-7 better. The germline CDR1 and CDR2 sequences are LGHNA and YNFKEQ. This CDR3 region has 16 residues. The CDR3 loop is CASSQDSLARVREQYF. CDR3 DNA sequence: TGTGCCAGCAGCCAAGATTCTCTAGCGAGAGTTCGCGAGCAGTACTTC.

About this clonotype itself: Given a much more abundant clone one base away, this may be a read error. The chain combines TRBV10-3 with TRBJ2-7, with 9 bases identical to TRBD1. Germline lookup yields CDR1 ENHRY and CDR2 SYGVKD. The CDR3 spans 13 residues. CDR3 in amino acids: CVINRDREGEQYF. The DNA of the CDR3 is TGTGTCATCAACAGGGACAGGGAGGGCGAGCAGTACTTC.

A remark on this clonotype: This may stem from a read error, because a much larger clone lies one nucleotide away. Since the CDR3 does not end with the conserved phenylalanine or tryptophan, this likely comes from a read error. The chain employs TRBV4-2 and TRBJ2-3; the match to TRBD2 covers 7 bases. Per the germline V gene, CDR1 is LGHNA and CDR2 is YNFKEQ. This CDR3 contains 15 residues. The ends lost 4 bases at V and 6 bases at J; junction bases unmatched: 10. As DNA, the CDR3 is TGTGCCAGCAGCCGGAGGAGCGGGGCGGAGGATACGCAGTATTTA. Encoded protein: CASSRRSGAEDTQYL.

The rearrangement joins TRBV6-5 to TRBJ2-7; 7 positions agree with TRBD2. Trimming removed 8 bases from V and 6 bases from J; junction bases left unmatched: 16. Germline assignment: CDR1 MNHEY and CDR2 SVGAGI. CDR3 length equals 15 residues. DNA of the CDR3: TGTGCCAGCCAGCGACAGCGGGAATTATTCTGCGAGCAGTACTTC. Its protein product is CASQRQRELFCEQYF.

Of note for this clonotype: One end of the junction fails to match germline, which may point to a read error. CDR3 in amino acids: CGSNLYRGSYNEQFF. The CDR3 coding sequence is TGTGGCAGCAACCTATACAGGGGATCCTACAATGAGCAGTTCTTC. The rearrangement joins TRBV6-1 to TRBJ2-1; 7 nucleotides line up with TRBD1. Germline lookup yields CDR1 MNHNS and CDR2 SASEGT. CDR3 length: 15 residues.

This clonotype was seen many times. The CDR3 reads CASRTSGDTGELFF. DNA of the CDR3: TGCGCCAGCAGGACTAGCGGGGACACCGGGGAGCTGTTTTTT. The chain has TRBV4-1 and TRBJ2-2, with 11 bases aligning to TRBD2. The length of the CDR3 is 14 residues. Germline lookup yields CDR1 MGHRA and CDR2 YSYEKL. The V gene end was trimmed by 6 bases and the J gene end by 3 bases; junction bases not matched to a gene: 0.

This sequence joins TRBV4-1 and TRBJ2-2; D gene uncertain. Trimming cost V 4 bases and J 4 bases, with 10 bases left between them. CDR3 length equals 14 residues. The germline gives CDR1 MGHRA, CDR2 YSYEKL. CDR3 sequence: CASSPADGTGELFF. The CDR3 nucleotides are TGCGCCAGCAGCCCCGCTGACGGCACCGGGGAGCTGTTTTTT.

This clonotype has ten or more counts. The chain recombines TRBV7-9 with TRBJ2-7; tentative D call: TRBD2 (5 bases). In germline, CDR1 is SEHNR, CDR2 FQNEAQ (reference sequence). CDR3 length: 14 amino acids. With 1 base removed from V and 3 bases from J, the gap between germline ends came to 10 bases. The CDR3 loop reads CASSLEGGYYEQYF. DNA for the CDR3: TGTGCCAGCAGCTTAGAGGGCGGGTACTACGAGCAGTACTTC.

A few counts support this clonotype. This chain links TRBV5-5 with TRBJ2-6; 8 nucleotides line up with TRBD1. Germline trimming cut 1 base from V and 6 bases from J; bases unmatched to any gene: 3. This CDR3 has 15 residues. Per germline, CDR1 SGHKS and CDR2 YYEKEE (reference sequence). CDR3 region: CASSLQGATANVLTF. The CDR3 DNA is TGTGCCAGCAGCTTGCAGGGGGCTACGGCCAACGTCCTGACTTTC.